The T cell receptor (beta chain) described here comes from a study of blood T cell repertoires in COVID-19. Study-wide context: The United States, Italy and Spain supplied acute and convalescent COVID-19 samples. In each case, the material was cDNA or gDNA derived from T cells, B-cell-depleted T cells, or PBMCs.

The method was immunoSEQ multiplex PCR; TCRdb's version includes in-frame clones alone and lacks a portion of them. The sample has fewer than 85,000 clones; 87% are singletons. Trimming removed 4 bases from V and 2 bases from J, with 14 bases in between. Germline V gene sequence: CDR1 MDHEN, CDR2 SYDVKM. The CDR3 covers 15 residues. The receptor's source is a man aged 50 to 59 with active COVID-19. The material sequenced was peripheral blood. The chain joins TRBV28 to TRBJ1-1, with D maybe TRBD1 (6 bases). The CDR3 reads CASSSRGTFNTEAFF. The CDR3 bases are TGTGCCAGCAGTTCTCGAGGGACATTTAACACTGAAGCTTTCTTT.